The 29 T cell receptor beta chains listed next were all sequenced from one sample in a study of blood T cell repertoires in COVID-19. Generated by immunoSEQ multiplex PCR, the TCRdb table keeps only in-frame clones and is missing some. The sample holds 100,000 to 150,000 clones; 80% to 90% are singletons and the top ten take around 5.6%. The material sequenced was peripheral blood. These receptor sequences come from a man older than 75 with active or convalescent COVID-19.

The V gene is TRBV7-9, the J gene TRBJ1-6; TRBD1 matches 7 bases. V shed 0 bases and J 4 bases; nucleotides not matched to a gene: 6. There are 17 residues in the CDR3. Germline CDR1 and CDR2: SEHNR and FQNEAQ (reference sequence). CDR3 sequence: CASSLAGGDIYNSPLHF. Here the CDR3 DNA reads TGTGCCAGCAGCTTAGCAGGGGGCGATATATATAATTCACCCCTCCACTTT.

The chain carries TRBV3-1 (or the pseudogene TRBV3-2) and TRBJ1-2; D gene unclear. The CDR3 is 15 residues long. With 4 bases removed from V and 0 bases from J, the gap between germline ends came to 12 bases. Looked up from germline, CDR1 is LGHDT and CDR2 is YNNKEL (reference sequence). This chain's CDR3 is CASSPSLRTNYGYTF. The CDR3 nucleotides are TGTGCCAGCAGCCCAAGCCTACGTACTAACTATGGCTACACCTTC.

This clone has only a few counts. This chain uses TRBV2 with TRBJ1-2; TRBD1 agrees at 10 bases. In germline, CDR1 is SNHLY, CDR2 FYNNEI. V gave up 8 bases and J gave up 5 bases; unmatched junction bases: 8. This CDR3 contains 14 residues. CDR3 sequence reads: CASGRQGAWYGYTF. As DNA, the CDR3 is TGTGCCAGCGGTCGACAGGGGGCTTGGTATGGCTACACCTTC.

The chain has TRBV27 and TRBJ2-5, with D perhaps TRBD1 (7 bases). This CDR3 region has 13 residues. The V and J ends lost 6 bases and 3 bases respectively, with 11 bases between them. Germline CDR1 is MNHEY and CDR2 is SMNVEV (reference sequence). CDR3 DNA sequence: TGTGCCAGCAGACGGGGGACAGAAGAGACCCAGTACTTC. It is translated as CASRRGTEETQYF.

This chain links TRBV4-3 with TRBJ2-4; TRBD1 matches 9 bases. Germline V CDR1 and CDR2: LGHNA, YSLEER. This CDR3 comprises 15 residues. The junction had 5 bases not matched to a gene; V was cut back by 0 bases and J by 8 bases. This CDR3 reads CASSQDRQGVDIQYF. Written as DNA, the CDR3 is TGCGCCAGCAGCCAAGACCGACAGGGGGTAGACATTCAGTACTTC.

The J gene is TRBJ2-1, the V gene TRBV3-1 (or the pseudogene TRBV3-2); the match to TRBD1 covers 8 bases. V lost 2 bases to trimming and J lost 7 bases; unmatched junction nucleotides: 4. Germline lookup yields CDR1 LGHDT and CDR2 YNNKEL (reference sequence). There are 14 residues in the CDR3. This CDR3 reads CASSQSGGVNEQFF. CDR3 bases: TGTGCCAGCAGCCAATCAGGGGGCGTGAATGAGCAGTTCTTC.

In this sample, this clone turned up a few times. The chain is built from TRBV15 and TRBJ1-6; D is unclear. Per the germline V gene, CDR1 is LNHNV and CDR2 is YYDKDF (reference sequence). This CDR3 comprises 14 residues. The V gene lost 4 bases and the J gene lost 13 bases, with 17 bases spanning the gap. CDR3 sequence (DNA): TGTGCCACCAGCATTCTAGGTCCTGAGGGCCCCCTCCACTTT. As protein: CATSILGPEGPLHF.

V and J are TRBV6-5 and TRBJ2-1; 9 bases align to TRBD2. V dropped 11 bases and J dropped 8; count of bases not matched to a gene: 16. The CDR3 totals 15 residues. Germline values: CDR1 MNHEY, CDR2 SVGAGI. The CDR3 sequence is CARLDGGGGAHEQFF. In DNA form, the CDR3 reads TGTGCCCGCCTGGACGGGGGCGGGGGGGCCCATGAGCAGTTCTTC.

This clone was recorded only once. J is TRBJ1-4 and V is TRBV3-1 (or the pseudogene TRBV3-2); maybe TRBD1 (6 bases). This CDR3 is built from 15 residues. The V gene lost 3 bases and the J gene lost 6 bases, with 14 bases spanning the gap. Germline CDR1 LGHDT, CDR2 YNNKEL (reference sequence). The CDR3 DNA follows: TGTGCCAGCAGCCAGGCGGACAGTGATTATGAAAAACTGTTTTTT. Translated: CASSQADSDYEKLFF.

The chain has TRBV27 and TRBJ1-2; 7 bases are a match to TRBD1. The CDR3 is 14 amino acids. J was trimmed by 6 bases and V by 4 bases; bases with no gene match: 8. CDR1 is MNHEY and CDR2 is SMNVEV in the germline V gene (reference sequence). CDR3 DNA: TGTGCCAGCAGTTCAATAGGGACAGTAAATGGCTACACCTTC. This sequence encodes CASSSIGTVNGYTF.

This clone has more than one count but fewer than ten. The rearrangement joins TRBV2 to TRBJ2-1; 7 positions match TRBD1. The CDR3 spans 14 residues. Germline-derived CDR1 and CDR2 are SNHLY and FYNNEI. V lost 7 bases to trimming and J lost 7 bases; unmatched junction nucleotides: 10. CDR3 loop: CASKVQGQGNEQFF. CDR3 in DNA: TGTGCCAGCAAGGTACAGGGGCAAGGGAATGAGCAGTTCTTC.

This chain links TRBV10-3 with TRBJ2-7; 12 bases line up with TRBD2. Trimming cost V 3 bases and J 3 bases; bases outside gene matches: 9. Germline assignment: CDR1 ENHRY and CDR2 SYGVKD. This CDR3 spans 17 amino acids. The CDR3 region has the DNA TGTGCCATCAGTGATCCCCTACTAGCGGGGGGACGCTACGAGCAGTACTTC. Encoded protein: CAISDPLLAGGRYEQYF.

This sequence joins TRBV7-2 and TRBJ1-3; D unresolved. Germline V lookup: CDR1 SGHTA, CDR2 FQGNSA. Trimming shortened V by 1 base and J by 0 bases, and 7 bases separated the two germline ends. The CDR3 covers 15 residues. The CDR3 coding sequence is TGTGCCAGCAGCTTAGGGCAGTTCTCTGGAAACACCATATATTTT. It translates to CASSLGQFSGNTIYF.

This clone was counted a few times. CDR3: CASTGGPGANVLTF. The CDR3 DNA reads TGTGCCAGCACAGGGGGCCCTGGGGCCAACGTCCTGACTTTC. J is TRBJ2-6 and V is TRBV18; 9 bases match TRBD1. The CDR3 sequence is 14 residues long. The germline gives CDR1 KGHSH, CDR2 LQKENI. V lost 8 bases and J lost 2; bases outside the gene matches: 1. The full variable domain, its missing parts supplied by reference TRBV18 and TRBJ2-6, is NAGVMQNPRHLVRRRGQEARLRCSPMKGHSHVYWYRQLPEEGLKFMVYLQKENIIDESGMPKERFSAEFPKEGPSILRIQQVVRGDSAAYFCASTGGPGANVLTFGAGSRLTVL.

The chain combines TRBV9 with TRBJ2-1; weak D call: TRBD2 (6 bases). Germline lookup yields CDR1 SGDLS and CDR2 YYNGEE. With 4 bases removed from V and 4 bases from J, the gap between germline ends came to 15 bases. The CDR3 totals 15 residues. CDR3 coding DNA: TGTGCCAGCAGCCTAGGGCCCGCGGGGTACAATGAGCAGTTCTTC. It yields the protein CASSLGPAGYNEQFF.

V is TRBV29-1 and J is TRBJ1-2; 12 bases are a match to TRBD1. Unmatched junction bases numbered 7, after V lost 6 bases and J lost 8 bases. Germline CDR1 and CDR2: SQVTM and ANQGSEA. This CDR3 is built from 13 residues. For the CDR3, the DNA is TGCAGCGTCGCGGGACAGGGGGCTGTAGGCTACACCTTC. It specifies CSVAGQGAVGYTF.

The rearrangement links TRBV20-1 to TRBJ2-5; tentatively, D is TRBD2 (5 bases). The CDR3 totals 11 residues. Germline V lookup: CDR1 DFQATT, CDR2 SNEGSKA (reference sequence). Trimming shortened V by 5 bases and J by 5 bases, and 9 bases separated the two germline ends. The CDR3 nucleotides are TGCAGTGCTGGAGGCCGGGAGACCCAGTACTTC. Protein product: CSAGGRETQYF.

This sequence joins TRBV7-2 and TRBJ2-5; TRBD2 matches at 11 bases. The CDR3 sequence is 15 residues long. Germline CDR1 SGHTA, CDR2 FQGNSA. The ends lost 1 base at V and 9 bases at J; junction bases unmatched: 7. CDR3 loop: CASSLGTSGGLAQYF. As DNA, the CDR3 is TGTGCCAGCAGCTTAGGCACTAGCGGGGGTCTTGCCCAGTACTTC.

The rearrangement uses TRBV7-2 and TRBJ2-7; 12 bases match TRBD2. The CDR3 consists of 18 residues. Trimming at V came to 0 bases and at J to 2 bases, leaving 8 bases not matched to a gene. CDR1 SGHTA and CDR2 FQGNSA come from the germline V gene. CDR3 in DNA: TGTGCCAGCAGCTTAGCGCTGGCTAGCGGGGGGGCCCCCTACGAGCAGTACTTC. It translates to CASSLALASGGAPYEQYF.

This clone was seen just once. CDR3 nucleotides: TGTGCCAGCACCTCTTCGCGGGAGCAGTACTTC. It codes for CASTSSREQYF. The gene calls are TRBV27 and TRBJ2-7; no firm D call. This CDR3 region has 11 residues. Between the trimmed V and J ends, which lost 7 bases and 7 bases, there was a span of 11 bases. In germline, CDR1 is MNHEY, CDR2 SMNVEV (reference sequence).

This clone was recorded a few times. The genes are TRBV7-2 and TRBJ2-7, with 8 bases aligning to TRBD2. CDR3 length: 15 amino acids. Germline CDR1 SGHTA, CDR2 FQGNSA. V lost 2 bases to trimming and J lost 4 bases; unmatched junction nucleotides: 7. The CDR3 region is CASSLLRGAGYEQYF. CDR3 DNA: TGTGCCAGCAGCTTACTGCGGGGGGCCGGGTACGAGCAGTACTTC.

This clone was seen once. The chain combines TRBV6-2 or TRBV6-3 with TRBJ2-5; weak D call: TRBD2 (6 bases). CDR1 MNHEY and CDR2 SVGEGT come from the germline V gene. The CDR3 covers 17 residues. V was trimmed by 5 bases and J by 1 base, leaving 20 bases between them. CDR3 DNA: TGTGCCAGCAGTAAAGGGAGGCAGGGCTCCGTCCAAGAGACCCAGTACTTC. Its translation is CASSKGRQGSVQETQYF.

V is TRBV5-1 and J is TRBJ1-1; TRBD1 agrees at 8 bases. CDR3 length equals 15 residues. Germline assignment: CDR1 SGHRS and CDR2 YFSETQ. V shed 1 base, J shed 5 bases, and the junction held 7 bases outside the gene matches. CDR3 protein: CASSLYGQGETEAFF. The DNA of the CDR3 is TGCGCCAGCAGCTTGTACGGACAGGGTGAAACTGAAGCTTTCTTT.

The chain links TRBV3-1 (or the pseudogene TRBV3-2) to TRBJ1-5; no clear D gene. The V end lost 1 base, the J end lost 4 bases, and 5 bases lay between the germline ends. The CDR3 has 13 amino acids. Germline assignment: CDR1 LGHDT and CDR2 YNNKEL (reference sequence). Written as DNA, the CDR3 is TGTGCCAGCAGCCAAGGCGGGAATCAGCCCCAGCATTTT. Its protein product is CASSQGGNQPQHF.

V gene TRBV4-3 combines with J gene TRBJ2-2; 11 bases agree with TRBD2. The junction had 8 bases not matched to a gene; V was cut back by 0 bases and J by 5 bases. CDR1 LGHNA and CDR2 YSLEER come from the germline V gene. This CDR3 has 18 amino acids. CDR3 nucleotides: TGCGCCAGCAGCCAAGATGGCCCTAGCGGGGGGTTTACCGGGGAGCTGTTTTTT. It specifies CASSQDGPSGGFTGELFF.

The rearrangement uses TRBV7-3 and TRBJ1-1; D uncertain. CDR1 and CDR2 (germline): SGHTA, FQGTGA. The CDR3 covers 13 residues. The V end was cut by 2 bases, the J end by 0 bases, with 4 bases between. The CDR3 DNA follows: TGTGCCAGCAGCTTACAGGTGAACACTGAAGCTTTCTTT. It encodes CASSLQVNTEAFF.

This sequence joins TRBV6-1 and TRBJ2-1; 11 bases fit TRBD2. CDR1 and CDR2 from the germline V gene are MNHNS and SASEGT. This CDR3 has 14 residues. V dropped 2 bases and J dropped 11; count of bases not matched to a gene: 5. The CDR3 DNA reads TGTGCCAGCAGTGAAACTAGCGGGGGCTCGCAGCAGTTCTTC. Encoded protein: CASSETSGGSQQFF.

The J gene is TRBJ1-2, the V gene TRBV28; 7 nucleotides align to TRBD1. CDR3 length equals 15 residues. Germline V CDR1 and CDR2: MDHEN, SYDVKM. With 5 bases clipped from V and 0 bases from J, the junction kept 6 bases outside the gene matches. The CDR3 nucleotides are TGTGCCAGCAGTACCCTGGGACAGACTAACTATGGCTACACCTTC. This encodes CASSTLGQTNYGYTF.

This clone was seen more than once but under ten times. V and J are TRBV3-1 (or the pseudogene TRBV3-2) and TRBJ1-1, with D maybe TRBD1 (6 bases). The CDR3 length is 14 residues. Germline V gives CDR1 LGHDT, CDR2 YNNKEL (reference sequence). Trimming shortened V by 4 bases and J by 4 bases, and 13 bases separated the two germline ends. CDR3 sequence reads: CASSLTPGVTEAFF. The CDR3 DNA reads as TGTGCCAGCAGCCTAACCCCAGGGGTCACTGAAGCTTTCTTT.